This is a list of T cell receptor beta chains from one sample in a study of shared clonotypes between healthy human individuals. Generated by immunoSEQ multiplex PCR, the TCRdb table keeps only in-frame clones and is missing some. The table has 650,000 to 750,000 clones, roughly 70% seen once; the top ten hold about 1.7%. The sample was memory CD4+ T cells sorted from blood. These receptors originate from a woman younger than 45 in good health. Each CDR3 is given without its conserved first and last residue. A D gene is named only where the DNA matches it firmly.

TRBV10-2	TRBD2	TRBJ2-3	ASKSGRSTDTQY
TRBV5-1	TRBD2	TRBJ2-5	ASSLRGVQETQY
TRBV18	TRBD2	TRBJ2-7	ASSPTSGSLYEQY
TRBV15	TRBD1	TRBJ1-5	ATSDRAYSNQPQH
TRBV11-2	.	TRBJ2-2	ASSLNPVLYNTGELF
TRBV11-2	.	TRBJ1-2	ASRVAGDNYGYT
TRBV5-4	TRBD2	TRBJ2-2	ASSPGTSRGELF
TRBV29-1	TRBD2	TRBJ2-5	SVDSASGSRETQY
TRBV30	TRBD2	TRBJ2-7	AWSGDGPGTKGEQY
TRBV18	TRBD1	TRBJ2-1	ASSPPGTGRYNEQF
TRBV19	.	TRBJ1-1	ASSHWPENTEAF
TRBV18	.	TRBJ1-2	ASSPTTGIYGYT
TRBV6-1	.	TRBJ1-2	ASMLNYGYT
TRBV29-1	TRBD2	TRBJ2-1	SVRGLAGTSYNEQF
TRBV18	.	TRBJ1-1	ASSRAVEAEAF
TRBV25-1	.	TRBJ2-7	ASSERGSGSYEQY
TRBV6-5	.	TRBJ1-1	ASGFYLNTEAF
TRBV4-1	TRBD2	TRBJ2-1	ASSQEASGRAHEQF
TRBV27	.	TRBJ2-7	ASSFQLDHEQY
TRBV4-1	TRBD1	TRBJ2-7	ASSQKRGTGTGSYEQY
TRBV11-3	.	TRBJ2-2	ASSLDRGTGELF
TRBV13	.	TRBJ1-2	ASSPRGEIYGYT
TRBV6-6	.	TRBJ1-5	ASQPDGRQNQPQH
TRBV5-6	.	TRBJ1-1	ASSYGYSRNTEAF
TRBV27	.	TRBJ2-1	ASSLRYSPSSYNEQF
TRBV4-1	.	TRBJ1-6	ASSQVARNSPLH
TRBV29-1	.	TRBJ2-3	SVRESSPDTQY
TRBV25-1	TRBD1	TRBJ2-7	ASSRDRGSEQY
TRBV5-1	.	TRBJ2-5	ASSLGGEVQGTQY